This TCR beta chain was captured in a study of blood T cell repertoires in COVID-19. Germline V gene data show CDR1 as SGHDT and CDR2 as YYEEEE. Deletions cut 3 bases from V and 4 bases from J, with 16 bases between. The CDR3 runs 15 residues. Produced via immunoSEQ multiplex PCR; TCRdb's table is partial and in-frame only. The profile shows a few hundred thousand clones, roughly 88% of them singletons. The participants were between about 18 and 100 years old and came from about two dozen US areas. This sequence joins TRBV5-6 and TRBJ1-1; unclear D gene. This receptor was identified in a young man who had recovered from COVID-19. Sequenced sample: PBMCs or T cells enriched from blood (not recorded which). For the CDR3, the DNA is TGTGCCAGCAGCTCGGGTATCGCCCGCGTCACTGAAGCTTTCTTT. Its translation is CASSSGIARVTEAFF.